A single sample gave rise to the 11 T cell receptor beta chains below, sequenced in a study of neurological immune-mediated disorders. TCRdb re-derived calls from the 5' RACE reads in MiXCR, one entry per CDR3 protein. The table has approximately 32,000 distinct CDR3 sequences, roughly 15% seen once; the top ten hold 25% to 35%. The source material was PBMCs. Receptors were obtained from a man in his 70s in good health.

This clonotype appeared many times. The rearrangement uses TRBV29-1 and TRBJ1-2; D is ambiguous. In germline, CDR1 is SQVTM, CDR2 ANQGSEA. The V end was cut by 5 bases, the J end by 6 bases, with 16 bases between. This CDR3 is 13 amino acids long. As DNA, the CDR3 is TGCAGCGTTTCGGCTGGTGACTCGAATGGCTACACCTTC. Translated, it gives CSVSAGDSNGYTF.

This clonotype was found many times. The chain links TRBV24-1 to TRBJ2-7; 10 bases agree with TRBD1. Germline assignment: CDR1 KGHDR and CDR2 SFDVKD. V shed 9 bases, J shed 2 bases, and the junction held 6 bases outside the gene matches. This CDR3 is built from 14 residues. The CDR3 protein is CATRLGQGTYEQYF. CDR3 bases: TGTGCCACCCGTCTGGGACAGGGGACCTACGAGCAGTACTTC.

The J gene is TRBJ1-6, the V gene TRBV19; D call uncertain. Between the trimmed V and J ends, which lost 7 bases and 0 bases, there was a span of 10 bases. The CDR3 extends over 15 amino acids. Per germline, CDR1 LNHDA and CDR2 SQIVND (reference sequence). CDR3 in DNA: TGTGCCAGTAACCTCAGGAGCTCCTATAATTCACCCCTCCACTTT. Translation: CASNLRSSYNSPLHF.

This clonotype was observed many times. The chain couples TRBV20-1 to TRBJ2-7, with D possibly TRBD1 on 6 matching bases. CDR1 and CDR2 from the germline V gene are DFQATT and SNEGSKA (reference sequence). V dropped 0 bases and J dropped 6 bases, with 18 bases sitting between them. The CDR3 is 15 residues long. In nucleotides, the CDR3 is TGCAGTGCTAGAGAACAGGGCACAGGGCTGGGCGAGCAGTACTTC. Translated: CSAREQGTGLGEQYF.

This clonotype was seen a handful of times. This sequence may be a read error, since a much larger clone differs from it by one base. The CDR3 sequence: CTSSLGDGDRGHTGELFF. DNA of the CDR3: TGCACCAGCAGCTTGGGAGACGGGGACAGGGGACACACCGGGGAGCTGTTTTTT. The chain combines TRBV5-1 with TRBJ2-2, with 10 bases lining up with TRBD1. The CDR3 totals 18 residues. The germline V gene encodes CDR1 SGHRS and CDR2 YFSETQ.

This clonotype was observed at least ten times. This may be a read error, as it is one base from a much larger clone. The chain carries TRBV10-3 and TRBJ1-2, with a weak D call TRBD1 (6 bases). The CDR3 loop spans 16 amino acids. V was trimmed by 8 bases and J by 3 bases, leaving 22 bases between them. From germline, CDR1 is ENHRY and CDR2 SYGVKD. The CDR3 nucleotides are TGTGCCATCCGAGGGGGGCATGGGGCTTTGGACTATGGCTACACCTTC. Translated: CAIRGGHGALDYGYTF.

This clonotype was seen repeatedly, ten times or more. J is TRBJ1-1 and V is TRBV20-1; D call uncertain. There are 14 residues in the CDR3. CDR1 and CDR2 from the germline V gene are DFQATT and SNEGSKA (reference sequence). Trimming shortened V by 0 bases and J by 3 bases, and 11 bases separated the two germline ends. Here the CDR3 reads CSARDPRRDTEAFF. The DNA of the CDR3 is TGCAGTGCTAGAGATCCCAGGCGGGACACTGAAGCTTTCTTT.

This clonotype was counted at least ten times. This chain uses TRBV7-6 with TRBJ2-1; no clear D. Germline assignment: CDR1 SGHVS and CDR2 FNYEAQ. Deletions cut 5 bases from V and 0 bases from J, with 14 bases between. The CDR3 contains 16 residues. This CDR3 is CASSQTDYGSYNEQFF. For the CDR3, the DNA is TGTGCCAGCAGCCAGACGGATTATGGCTCCTACAATGAGCAGTTCTTC.

Ten or more counts support this clonotype. CDR3 region: CASSVGAGYSNQPQHF. The CDR3 DNA reads TGTGCCAGCAGCGTAGGGGCAGGTTATAGCAATCAGCCCCAGCATTTT. The chain recombines TRBV9 with TRBJ1-5; D uncertain. The ends were cut back, 0 bases at V and 0 bases at J, with 10 bases in the middle. The CDR3 extends over 16 amino acids. Germline V gene sequence: CDR1 SGDLS, CDR2 YYNGEE.

This clonotype showed up many times. This chain joins TRBV7-2 and TRBJ2-2; 8 positions match TRBD1. V lost 1 base, J lost 3 bases, and 4 bases stayed unmatched. CDR3 length equals 16 residues. Germline V lookup: CDR1 SGHTA, CDR2 FQGNSA. This chain's CDR3 is CASSLGDRRHTGELFF. The CDR3 nucleotides read TGTGCCAGCAGCTTAGGGGACAGGAGACACACCGGGGAGCTGTTTTTT.

The chain joins TRBV30 to TRBJ1-1, with a possible D match to TRBD1 (6 bases). Germline CDR1 is GTSNPN and CDR2 is SVGIG (reference sequence). CDR3 size: 11 residues. Deletions cut 5 bases from V and 3 bases from J, with 7 bases between. Here the CDR3 reads CAWGQYTEAFF. The CDR3 coding sequence is TGTGCCTGGGGACAGTACACTGAAGCTTTCTTT. Complete variable domain (other parts from reference TRBV30 and TRBJ1-1): SQTIHQWPATLVQPVGSPLSLECTVEGTSNPNLYWYRQAAGRGLQLLFYSVGIGQISSEVPQNLSASRPQDRQFILSSKKLLLSDSGFYLCAWGQYTEAFFGQGTRLTVV.